The present TCR beta chain was sequenced within a study of cytomegalovirus exposure and HLA in healthy donors. Study observations and caveats: Most sequenced TCRs were rare (though some public TCRs occurred in many donors).

The CDR3 is made up of 14 amino acids. Trimming left V 0 bases short and J 9 bases short, with 12 bases between. Germline assignment: CDR1 MRHNA and CDR2 SNTAGT. Concerning this clone itself: The antigen remains undetermined.

Clones were sequenced by immunoSEQ multiplex PCR, and TCRdb holds only the in-frame ones, with some missing. The top ten hold 5.8% of the sample, which has under 65,000 clones, 95% seen once. This chain connects TRBV6-4 to TRBJ2-1; tentative D call: TRBD2 (6 bases). The source is a young woman in good health and CMV-seropositive. The sequenced material came from PBMCs. CDR3 nucleotide sequence: TGTGCCAGCAGTGACTCTGCTAGCGTGGGTGAGCAGTTCTTC. Translating gives CASSDSASVGEQFF.